These 19 T cell receptor beta chains share one sample of origin, sequenced in a study of T cell responses to AZD1222 COVID-19 vaccine. TCRdb's table, derived via immunoSEQ multiplex PCR, lists solely in-frame clones and lacks some. Counted here are roughly 140,000 clones, 88% occurring once; the ten biggest clones make up more than 3%. The sequences come from peripheral blood, collected on day 0 of MenACWY control vaccination. Receptors were obtained from an adult in good health.

The chain links TRBV19 to TRBJ2-2, with a weak D call TRBD2 (5 bases). Trimming left V 9 bases short and J 6 bases short, with 5 bases between. Germline lookup yields CDR1 LNHDA and CDR2 SQIVND (reference sequence). CDR3 length: 10 residues. The CDR3 bases are TGTGCCAGGGAGGCCGGGGAGCTGTTTTTT. Protein product: CAREAGELFF.

This rearrangement joins TRBV19 to TRBJ2-7; 10 bases map to TRBD1. This CDR3 is built from 14 residues. Germline CDR1 LNHDA, CDR2 SQIVND (reference sequence). With 3 bases clipped from V and 7 bases from J, the junction kept 6 bases outside the gene matches. The CDR3 coding sequence is TGTGCCAGTAGTATCGGACAGGGGGAATGGGAGCAGTACTTC. It is translated as CASSIGQGEWEQYF.

The J gene is TRBJ2-7, the V gene TRBV27; 7 positions match TRBD2. CDR1 and CDR2 (germline): MNHEY, SMNVEV (reference sequence). Trimming cost V 7 bases and J 0 bases; bases outside gene matches: 9. CDR3 length: 15 amino acids. CDR3 in DNA: TGTGCCAGCACGCATTGGGAGGGGAGCTCCTACGAGCAGTACTTC. Amino acids: CASTHWEGSSYEQYF.

The gene calls are TRBV5-1 and TRBJ1-1; 8 bases are a match to TRBD1. The CDR3 extends over 16 amino acids. The V gene end was trimmed by 3 bases and the J gene end by 8 bases; junction bases not matched to a gene: 15. The V gene's germline CDR1 is SGHRS and CDR2 YFSETQ. CDR3 DNA: TGCGCCAGCAGCTGGGAACCAGGGGGCTCCGGGACCGAAGCTTTCTTT. Translation: CASSWEPGGSGTEAFF.

The CDR3 DNA sequence: TGTGCCAGCAGCTTAGGCCTCGCGGGACAGGGTTTGGATGAAAAACTGTTTTTT. This codes for CASSLGLAGQGLDEKLFF. The genes are TRBV7-9 and TRBJ1-4; 9 bases are a match to TRBD1. V dropped 1 base and J dropped 6; count of bases not matched to a gene: 12. The CDR3 has 18 amino acids. CDR1 SEHNR and CDR2 FQNEAQ come from the germline V gene (reference sequence).

CDR3 region: CASSLGTSPYPVYNEQFF. The CDR3 DNA is TGCGCCAGCAGCCTAGGGACTAGCCCCTATCCTGTCTACAATGAGCAGTTCTTC. This rearrangement joins TRBV4-1 to TRBJ2-1; TRBD2 matches 9 bases. The CDR3 covers 18 residues. The V and J ends lost 4 bases and 3 bases, in that order; junction bases with no gene match: 13. The V gene's germline CDR1 is MGHRA and CDR2 YSYEKL.

J is TRBJ1-6 and V is TRBV6-5; no firm D call. V was clipped by 6 bases and J by 0 bases, with 9 bases between them. The CDR3 has 15 residues. Germline CDR1 MNHEY, CDR2 SVGAGI. CDR3: CASRPPRSYNSPLHF. The CDR3 nucleotides read TGTGCCAGCAGACCTCCTCGCTCCTATAATTCACCCCTCCACTTT.

The rearrangement uses TRBV5-1 and TRBJ2-7; 11 nucleotides line up with TRBD1. The V gene's germline CDR1 is SGHRS and CDR2 YFSETQ. The CDR3 sequence is 14 residues long. V trimming: 5 bases; J trimming: 7 bases; junction bases outside the gene matches: 8. CDR3 coding DNA: TGCGCCAGCAGTTACGGGACAGGGGGTCGGGAGCAGTACTTC. Protein sequence: CASSYGTGGREQYF.

The chain joins TRBV5-4 to TRBJ1-2; TRBD1 might be the D (5 bases). The CDR3 sequence is 17 residues long. Trimming removed 3 bases at V and 8 bases at J, with 26 bases between. Germline CDR1 is SGHNT and CDR2 is YYREEE (reference sequence). Here the CDR3 DNA reads TGTGCCAGCAGCTCCCCCCGGGGAGAGGGGATTAGGCGCGGCTACACCTTC. Translation: CASSSPRGEGIRRGYTF.

This clone was detected only a few times. The chain joins TRBV18 to TRBJ2-7; possibly TRBD1 or TRBD2 for D (5 bases each). Germline V lookup: CDR1 KGHSH, CDR2 LQKENI. The ends were cut back, 3 bases at V and 5 bases at J, with 14 bases in the middle. CDR3 size: 14 residues. CDR3 region: CASSPLVRDHEQYF. CDR3 nucleotide sequence: TGTGCCAGCTCACCCCTTGTCAGGGACCACGAGCAGTACTTC.

The CDR3 loop is CASSFLTQGGPYEQYF. CDR3 nucleotides: TGTGCCAGCAGTTTCCTCACTCAGGGGGGCCCCTACGAGCAGTACTTC. V and J are TRBV6-6 and TRBJ2-7, with TRBD1 as a possible D gene (7 bases). Deletions cut 4 bases from V and 2 bases from J, with 18 bases between. Germline assignment: CDR1 MNHNY and CDR2 SVGAGI (reference sequence). The CDR3 spans 16 residues.

The chain carries TRBV10-3 and TRBJ2-2, with D perhaps matching TRBD2 (7 bases). V lost 0 bases and J 7 bases, leaving 12 bases between the germline ends. This CDR3 is 15 amino acids long. Germline lookup yields CDR1 ENHRY and CDR2 SYGVKD. The CDR3 protein is CAISESGGPVGELFF. For the CDR3, the DNA is TGTGCCATCAGTGAGTCGGGGGGGCCGGTCGGGGAGCTGTTTTTT.

This clone rates as medium-sized. V is TRBV11-3 and J is TRBJ1-2, with 7 bases matching TRBD1. This CDR3 has 16 amino acids. V shed 5 bases and J 5 bases; nucleotides not matched to a gene: 14. Germline V gene sequence: CDR1 SGHNT, CDR2 YENEEA. The CDR3 here is CASSQEGRGSRYGYTF. In DNA form, the CDR3 reads TGTGCCAGCAGCCAGGAGGGCAGGGGGTCGCGGTATGGCTACACCTTC.

The V call is TRBV6-2 or TRBV6-3, the J call TRBJ1-6; D is uncertain. Trimming pared 5 bases from V and 11 bases from J, leaving 16 bases between. The CDR3 totals 14 residues. The germline V gene encodes CDR1 MNHEY and CDR2 SVGEGT. As DNA, the CDR3 is TGTGCCAGCAGTCCCCAGAGGGCGGGAGCACCCCTCCACTTT. Its protein is CASSPQRAGAPLHF.

The rearrangement links TRBV6-2 or TRBV6-3 to TRBJ2-7; D may correspond to TRBD1 or TRBD2 (5 bases each). Trimming stripped 5 bases from V and 3 bases from J, with 14 bases between. CDR3 length equals 14 residues. The germline CDR1 and CDR2 sequences are MNHEY and SVGEGT. This CDR3 is CASSRRSGSYEQYF. The CDR3 nucleotides read TGTGCCAGCAGTCGCCGCTCAGGGAGCTACGAGCAGTACTTC.

This rearrangement joins TRBV7-2 to TRBJ1-1; TRBD1 matches at 7 bases. The germline V gene encodes CDR1 SGHTA and CDR2 FQGNSA. V was pared by 5 bases and J by 2 bases, with 5 bases of the junction left unmatched. This CDR3 has 14 amino acids. The CDR3 reads CASSVDRLNTEAFF. CDR3 nucleotides: TGTGCCAGCAGCGTGGACAGGTTAAACACTGAAGCTTTCTTT. Variable domain in full (rest from reference TRBV7-2 and TRBJ1-1): GAGVSQSPSNKVTEKGKDVELRCDPISGHTALYWYRQSLGQGLEFLIYFQGNSAPDKSGLPSDRFSAERTGGSVSTLTIQRTQQEDSAVYLCASSVDRLNTEAFFGQGTRLTVV.

This clone was seen just once. The chain carries TRBV5-6 and TRBJ1-1; the D gene is possibly TRBD1 (6 bases). CDR1 is SGHDT, CDR2 YYEEEE, per germline. The CDR3 is 14 residues long. V gave up 0 bases and J gave up 10 bases, with 16 bases separating them. CDR3: CASSLGGPSLGAFF. In DNA, the CDR3 is TGTGCCAGCAGCTTGGGGGGGCCCTCACTTGGAGCTTTCTTT. Using reference TRBV5-6 and TRBJ1-1 for the parts outside the CDR3, the full variable domain is DAGVTQSPTHLIKTRGQQVTLRCSPKSGHDTVSWYQQALGQGPQFIFQYYEEEERQRGNFPDRFSGHQFPNYSSELNVNALLLGDSALYLCASSLGGPSLGAFFGQGTRLTVV.

The chain couples TRBV28 to TRBJ1-2; 8 bases are a match to TRBD1. Trimming at V came to 2 bases and at J to 6 bases, leaving 5 bases not matched to a gene. Germline assignment: CDR1 MDHEN and CDR2 SYDVKM. The CDR3 runs 14 residues. CDR3 amino acids: CASSLSGDRHGYTF. DNA for the CDR3: TGTGCCAGCAGTTTAAGCGGGGACAGGCATGGCTACACCTTC.

This clone was counted once. This chain joins TRBV11-2 and TRBJ1-1; the D is unclear. Germline values: CDR1 SGHAT, CDR2 FQNNGV. The ends were cut back, 2 bases at V and 1 base at J, with 5 bases in the middle. CDR3 length: 13 residues. As DNA, the CDR3 is TGTGCCAGCAGCTTAATGGGGAACACTGAAGCTTTCTTT. Translation: CASSLMGNTEAFF.